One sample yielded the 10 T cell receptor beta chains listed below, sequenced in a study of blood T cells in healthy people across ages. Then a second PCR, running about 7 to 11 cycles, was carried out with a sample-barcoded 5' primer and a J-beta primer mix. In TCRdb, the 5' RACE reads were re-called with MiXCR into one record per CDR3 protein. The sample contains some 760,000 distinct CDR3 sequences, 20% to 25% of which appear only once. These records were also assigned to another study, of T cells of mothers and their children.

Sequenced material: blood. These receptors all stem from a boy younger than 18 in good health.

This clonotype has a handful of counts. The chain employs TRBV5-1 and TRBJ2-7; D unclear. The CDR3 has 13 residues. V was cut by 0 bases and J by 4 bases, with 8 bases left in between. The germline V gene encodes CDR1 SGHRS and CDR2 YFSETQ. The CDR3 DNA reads TGCGCCAGCAGCTTGGGACAAAAATACGAGCAGTACTTC. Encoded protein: CASSLGQKYEQYF. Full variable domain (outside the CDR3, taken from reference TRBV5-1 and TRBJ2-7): KAGVTQTPRYLIKTRGQQVTLSCSPISGHRSVSWYQQTPGQGLQFLFEYFSETQRNKGNFPGRFSGRQFSNSRSEMNVSTLELGDSALYLCASSLGQKYEQYFGPGTRLTVT.

As DNA, the CDR3 is TGCAGTGCTGCGAGAGTAGCGGGATTCCCCCAAGAGACCCAGTACTTC. This gives the protein CSAARVAGFPQETQYF. The rearrangement links TRBV20-1 to TRBJ2-5; 8 bases are shared with TRBD2. CDR3 length equals 16 residues. Trimming at V came to 5 bases and at J to 1 base, leaving 12 bases not matched to a gene. Germline V lookup: CDR1 DFQATT, CDR2 SNEGSKA (reference sequence).

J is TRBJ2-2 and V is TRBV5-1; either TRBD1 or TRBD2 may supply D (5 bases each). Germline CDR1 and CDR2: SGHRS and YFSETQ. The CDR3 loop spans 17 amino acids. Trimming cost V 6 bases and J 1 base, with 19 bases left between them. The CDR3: CASTNRDLFGNTGELFF. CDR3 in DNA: TGCGCCAGCACCAACCGGGACCTGTTTGGGAACACCGGGGAGCTGTTTTTT.

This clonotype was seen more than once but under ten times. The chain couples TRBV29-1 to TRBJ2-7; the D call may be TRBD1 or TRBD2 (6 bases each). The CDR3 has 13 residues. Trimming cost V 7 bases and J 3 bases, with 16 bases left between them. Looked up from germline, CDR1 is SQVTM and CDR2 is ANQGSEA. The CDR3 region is CSAQLRGGYEQYF. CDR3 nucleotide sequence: TGCAGCGCCCAACTCAGGGGAGGCTACGAGCAGTACTTC.

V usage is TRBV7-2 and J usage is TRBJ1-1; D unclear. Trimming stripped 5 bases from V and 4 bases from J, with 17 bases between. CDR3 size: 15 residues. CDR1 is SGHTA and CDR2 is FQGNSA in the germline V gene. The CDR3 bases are TGTGCCAGCAGCCCGCACTTAACGGGGTCCACTGAAGCTTTCTTT. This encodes CASSPHLTGSTEAFF.

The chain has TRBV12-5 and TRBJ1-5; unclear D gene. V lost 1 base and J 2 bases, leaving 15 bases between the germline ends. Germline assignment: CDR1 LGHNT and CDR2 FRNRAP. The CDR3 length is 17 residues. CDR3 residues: CASGLGGVEDRNQPQHF. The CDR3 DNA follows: TGTGCTAGTGGTTTGGGCGGGGTGGAGGATCGCAATCAGCCCCAGCATTTT.

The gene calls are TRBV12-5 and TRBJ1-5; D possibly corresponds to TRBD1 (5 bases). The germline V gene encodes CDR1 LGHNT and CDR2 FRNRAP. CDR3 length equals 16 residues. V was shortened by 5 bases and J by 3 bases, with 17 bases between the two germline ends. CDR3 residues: CASGVRSGGINQPQHF. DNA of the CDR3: TGTGCTAGTGGTGTGCGATCGGGGGGGATCAATCAGCCCCAGCATTTT.

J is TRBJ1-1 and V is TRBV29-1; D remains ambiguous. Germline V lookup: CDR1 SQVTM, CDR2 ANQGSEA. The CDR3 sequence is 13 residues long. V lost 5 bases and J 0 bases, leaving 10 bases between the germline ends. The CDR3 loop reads CSVLRTMNTEAFF. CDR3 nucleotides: TGCAGCGTTCTCCGCACAATGAACACTGAAGCTTTCTTT.

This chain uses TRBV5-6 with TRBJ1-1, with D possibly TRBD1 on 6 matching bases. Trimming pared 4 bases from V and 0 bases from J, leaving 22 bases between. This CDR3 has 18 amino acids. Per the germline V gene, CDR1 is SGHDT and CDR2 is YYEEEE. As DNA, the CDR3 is TGTGCCAGCAGCCAGACGACAGGATACTCGATGATGAACACTGAAGCTTTCTTT. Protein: CASSQTTGYSMMNTEAFF.

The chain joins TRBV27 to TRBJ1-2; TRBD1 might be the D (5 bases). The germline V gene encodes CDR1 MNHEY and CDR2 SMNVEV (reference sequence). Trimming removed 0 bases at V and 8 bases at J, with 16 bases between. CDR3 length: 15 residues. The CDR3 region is CASSLSPAGTGGYTF. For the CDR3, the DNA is TGTGCCAGCAGTTTATCCCCGGCAGGGACGGGGGGCTACACCTTC.